Below, 17 T cell receptor beta chains from the same sample are listed, as sequenced in a study of CD8+ T cells in alopecia areata. Treatment indicated: oral pan-JAK inhibitor, 5-10 mg twice daily. Reverse transcribed after extraction, RNA yielded cDNA as the sequencing template. Generated by immunoSEQ multiplex PCR, the TCRdb table keeps only in-frame clones and is missing some. In the table there are approximately 280,000 clones, 58% of which are singletons. Sequenced here: CD4+ T cells sorted from blood, sampled at week 24, from a patient treated with tofacitinib. The receptors shown here come from a human donor with alopecia areata.

The chain recombines TRBV29-1 with TRBJ1-5; D gene unclear. Trimming removed 5 bases at V and 3 bases at J, with 8 bases between. The CDR3 is 12 residues long. Germline V lookup: CDR1 SQVTM, CDR2 ANQGSEA. The DNA of the CDR3 is TGCAGCGTTTCTCGGACCAATCAGCCCCAGCATTTT. Protein: CSVSRTNQPQHF. The variable domain in full, completed from reference TRBV29-1 and TRBJ1-5, reads SAVISQKPSRDICQRGTSLTIQCQVDSQVTMMFWYRQQPGQSLTLIATANQGSEATYESGFVIDKFPISRPNLTFSTLTVSNMSPEDSSIYLCSVSRTNQPQHFGDGTRLSIL.

The chain is built from TRBV9 and TRBJ2-1; no clear D. V was trimmed by 0 bases and J by 2 bases, leaving 9 bases between them. This CDR3 region has 15 residues. Looked up from germline, CDR1 is SGDLS and CDR2 is YYNGEE. The CDR3 loop is CASSVGGITYNEQFF. As DNA, the CDR3 is TGTGCCAGCAGCGTAGGGGGAATAACCTACAATGAGCAGTTCTTC.

This chain uses TRBV9 with TRBJ1-1; D not resolved. Trimming removed 0 bases at V and 4 bases at J, with 10 bases between. This CDR3 is built from 14 residues. Germline CDR1 is SGDLS and CDR2 is YYNGEE. The CDR3 DNA reads TGTGCCAGCAGCGTAGAAGAGGGATTCACTGAAGCTTTCTTT. Protein product: CASSVEEGFTEAFF.

This rearrangement joins TRBV6-5 to TRBJ1-1; D remains unclear. The germline CDR1 and CDR2 sequences are MNHEY and SVGAGI. V lost 7 bases and J 1 base, leaving 13 bases between the germline ends. CDR3 length equals 14 residues. The CDR3 sequence is CASMKLTGNTEAFF. The CDR3 coding sequence is TGTGCCAGCATGAAGTTAACGGGGAACACTGAAGCTTTCTTT.

This clone was seen a handful of times. V usage is TRBV29-1 and J usage is TRBJ2-5, with D perhaps TRBD1 (5 bases). This CDR3 is 13 amino acids long. Trimming removed 4 bases from V and 1 base from J, with 10 bases in between. Germline lookup yields CDR1 SQVTM and CDR2 ANQGSEA. The CDR3, as DNA: TGCAGCGTTGTATCTGACAGCCAAGAGACCCAGTACTTC. This sequence encodes CSVVSDSQETQYF.

The chain has TRBV18 and TRBJ2-7; 7 bases agree with TRBD2. The CDR3 extends over 12 amino acids. J lost 4 bases, V lost 4 bases, and 1 base had no gene match. Germline V gene lookup returns CDR1 KGHSH and CDR2 LQKENI. DNA of the CDR3: TGTGCCAGCTCACGGACTAGTTACGAGCAGTACTTC. It codes for CASSRTSYEQYF.

J is TRBJ2-5 and V is TRBV29-1, with D maybe TRBD1 (5 bases). The CDR3 has 12 residues. Germline CDR1 SQVTM, CDR2 ANQGSEA. Trimming took off 6 bases at V and 2 bases at J, with 10 bases between the two ends. CDR3 nucleotide sequence: TGCAGCGTCAGCCCAGGGCAAGAGACCCAGTACTTC. This encodes CSVSPGQETQYF.

The J gene is TRBJ2-2, the V gene TRBV12-5; possible D gene TRBD2, 6 bases. The germline CDR1 and CDR2 sequences are LGHNT and FRNRAP. The V end was cut by 1 base, the J end by 3 bases, with 12 bases between. The CDR3 is 16 residues long. The CDR3 coding sequence is TGTGCTAGTGGTTTGGAATACGGAGGGGACACCGGGGAGCTGTTTTTT. Translation: CASGLEYGGDTGELFF.

The rearrangement joins TRBV29-1 to TRBJ2-1, with D unresolved. The germline gives CDR1 SQVTM, CDR2 ANQGSEA. The CDR3 has 14 amino acids. Deletions cut 1 base from V and 0 bases from J, with 7 bases between. CDR3 DNA sequence: TGCAGCGTTGAAGGCCGAAGCTCCTACAATGAGCAGTTCTTC. It specifies CSVEGRSSYNEQFF.

This clone appeared a few times. This chain joins TRBV29-1 and TRBJ2-5; the match to TRBD2 covers 11 bases. From germline, CDR1 is SQVTM and CDR2 ANQGSEA. The CDR3 extends over 14 amino acids. The J segment lost 5 bases and the V segment lost 4 bases, leaving 6 bases of the junction unmatched. CDR3 nucleotides: TGCAGCGTTGCCTGGACTAGCGGGCGGGAGACCCAGTACTTC. It yields the protein CSVAWTSGRETQYF.

This clone was recorded a few times. The chain employs TRBV6-7 and TRBJ1-6, with 10 nucleotides matching TRBD1. TRBV6-7 is an ORF for which the function is uncertain. The CDR3 loop spans 17 amino acids. V shed 6 bases, J shed 3 bases, and the junction held 8 bases outside the gene matches. CDR3 protein: CASRNRQGANYNSPLHF. The CDR3 bases are TGTGCCAGCAGAAATAGACAGGGGGCGAACTATAATTCACCCCTCCACTTT.

V and J are TRBV25-1 and TRBJ1-2; no definite D call. CDR1 is MGHDK and CDR2 is SYGVNS in the germline V gene. The V end lost 3 bases, the J end lost 4 bases, and 9 bases lay between the germline ends. The CDR3 has 13 residues. The CDR3 protein is CASSDGQVYGYTF. In DNA, the CDR3 is TGTGCCAGCAGTGATGGGCAGGTCTATGGCTACACCTTC.

This clone has a count of ten or more. The chain employs TRBV30 and TRBJ1-2; 8 nucleotides agree with TRBD1. Germline trimming cut 5 bases from V and 13 bases from J; bases unmatched to any gene: 12. This CDR3 is 12 amino acids long. Germline V gene sequence: CDR1 GTSNPN, CDR2 SVGIG (reference sequence). CDR3 in DNA: TGTGCCTGGGGGACAGGTCGAGGGTGGGTCACCTTC. Translated, it gives CAWGTGRGWVTF.

This clone appeared a single time. V gene TRBV5-6 combines with J gene TRBJ2-6; 8 bases line up with TRBD1. After removal of 4 bases from V and 0 bases from J, the junction contained 6 bases not matched to a gene. The CDR3 consists of 17 residues. The V gene's germline CDR1 is SGHDT and CDR2 YYEEEE. The CDR3 spells CASSAGQGNSGANVLTF. CDR3 sequence (DNA): TGTGCCAGCAGCGCCGGACAGGGTAACTCTGGGGCCAACGTCCTGACTTTC.

This chain uses TRBV27 with TRBJ1-1; D is unresolved. There are 14 residues in the CDR3. Deletions cut 5 bases from V and 0 bases from J, with 10 bases between. The V gene's germline CDR1 is MNHEY and CDR2 SMNVEV (reference sequence). CDR3 loop: CASSPSYMNTEAFF. The CDR3 nucleotides are TGTGCCAGCAGTCCCTCGTACATGAACACTGAAGCTTTCTTT.

This clone turned up a few times. The CDR3 nucleotides read TGTGCCAGCAGCTTAATGACAGGGGGTAAGAATGAGCAGTTCTTC. It codes for CASSLMTGGKNEQFF. V is TRBV7-2 and J is TRBJ2-1; 9 nucleotides agree with TRBD1. The CDR3 runs to 15 residues. From germline, CDR1 is SGHTA and CDR2 FQGNSA. With V trimmed by 2 bases and J by 7 bases, 6 bases remained unmatched. The variable domain in full, with the rest retrieved from reference TRBV7-2 and TRBJ2-1, is GAGVSQSPSNKVTEKGKDVELRCDPISGHTALYWYRQSLGQGLEFLIYFQGNSAPDKSGLPSDRFSAERTGGSVSTLTIQRTQQEDSAVYLCASSLMTGGKNEQFFGPGTRLTVL.

The V and J genes are TRBV4-1 and TRBJ2-7, with 10 bases lining up with TRBD1. The CDR3 length is 15 residues. The J segment lost 6 bases and the V segment lost 2 bases, leaving 7 bases of the junction unmatched. Germline CDR1 is MGHRA and CDR2 is YSYEKL. The CDR3 loop is CASSQPGQGSSEQYF. The DNA for the CDR3 is TGCGCCAGCAGCCAACCGGGACAGGGGAGTTCCGAGCAGTACTTC.